One and the same sample provided the 22 T cell receptor delta chains below, sequenced in a study of gamma-delta T cells after stem cell transplantation. TCRdb re-called the RT-PCR reads using CATT. This table holds roughly 2,000 delta-chain clones, roughly 1% found once. The sample was gamma-delta T cells. The receptors were gathered from a human donor. It is not recorded whose cells these are; they may come from a transplant donor.

Concerning this clone itself: With only one base between it and a far larger clone, this is likely a read error. This sample also contains other DNA sequences that code for the same CDR3. V gene TRDV2 combines with J gene TRDJ1, with 8 bases identical to TRDD3. CDR3 size: 18 residues. Per the germline V gene, CDR1 is GEAIGNYY and CDR2 is EKD. DNA of the CDR3: TGCGCCTGTGACACCGTACGGGGACTGGGGATACATGGCGATAAACTCATCTTT. Residues: CACDTVRGLGIHGDKLIF.

This clone appeared a few times. With a much larger clone just one base away, this may be a read error. In the same sample, other DNA sequences code for this CDR3. The chain is built from TRDV2 and TRDJ1, with D possibly being TRDD3 (6 bases). V gave up 1 base and J gave up 3 bases, with 20 bases separating them. Germline V CDR1 and CDR2: GEAIGNYY, EKD. This CDR3 spans 17 amino acids. The CDR3 DNA follows: TGTGCCTGTGACACGGTGGGGGGTCCGCGCAGGTCCGATAAACTCATCTTT. It translates to CACDTVGGPRRSDKLIF.

This clone was counted only a few times. This likely traces to a read error, being one base from a far larger clone. Other DNA sequences in the sample encode the same CDR3. J is TRDJ1 and V is TRDV2; 7 positions match TRDD3. V dropped 3 bases and J dropped 2; count of bases not matched to a gene: 17. CDR3 length: 18 amino acids. The V gene's germline CDR1 is GEAIGNYY and CDR2 EKD. The CDR3 is CACDPVSDRDTRTDKLIF. The CDR3, as DNA: TGTGCCTGTGACCCGGTTTCAGACAGGGATACTAGGACCGATAAACTCATCTTT.

With regard to this clone: A much larger clonotype is one base distant, so this may be a read error. Other DNA sequences in this specimen translate into the identical CDR3. The chain employs TRDV2 and TRDJ1; 9 bases fit TRDD3. The V segment lost 0 bases and the J segment 8 bases; nucleotides outside the gene matches: 6. The CDR3 totals 14 residues. The germline V gene has CDR1 GEAIGNYY and CDR2 EKD. CDR3 residues: CACDTLLGDPKLIF. CDR3 nucleotides: TGTGCCTGTGACACCCTACTGGGGGACCCAAAACTCATCTTT.

The gene calls are TRDV2 and TRDJ1; possible D gene TRDD3, 6 bases. The CDR3 covers 15 residues. V lost 4 bases, J lost 1 base, and 15 bases lay in between. Germline loops: CDR1 GEAIGNYY, CDR2 EKD. The CDR3 region has the DNA TGTGCCTGTGAAAATCTACTGGGTGGCACCGATAAACTCATCTTT. This encodes CACENLLGGTDKLIF.

This clone was detected only a few times. A read error is the likely source, as a far larger clone sits one nucleotide away. This sample includes further DNA sequences coding for the same CDR3. The chain has TRDV2 and TRDJ1; TRDD3 aligns across 8 bases. Germline CDR1 and CDR2: GEAIGNYY and EKD. The junction had 14 bases not matched to a gene; V was cut back by 0 bases and J by 0 bases. CDR3 length: 19 residues. CDR3 region: CACDTMSLGDTEYTDKLIF. CDR3 nucleotides: TGTGCCTGTGACACCATGAGTCTGGGGGACACGGAGTACACCGATAAACTCATCTTT.

This clone has a handful of counts. The chain combines TRDV2 with TRDJ2; 11 positions agree with TRDD3. This CDR3 region has 16 residues. V was pared by 3 bases and J by 4 bases, with 6 bases of the junction left unmatched. CDR1 and CDR2 (germline): GEAIGNYY, EKD. CDR3 region: CACDPLGDTGTAQLFF. CDR3 nucleotides: TGTGCCTGTGACCCTCTGGGGGATACCGGGACAGCACAACTCTTCTTT.

By frequency in the sample, this clone is medium-sized. This likely stems from a read error, as it lies one base from a far larger clone. The chain combines TRDV3 with TRDJ1; 9 positions agree with TRDD3. The CDR3 covers 18 residues. In germline, CDR1 is TVYSNPD, CDR2 GDNSRS (reference sequence). After removal of 5 bases from V and 0 bases from J, the junction contained 19 bases not matched to a gene. The CDR3 spells CARLLRGMGDNYTDKLIF. In DNA form, the CDR3 reads TGTGCCCGTCTCCTACGGGGGATGGGGGATAACTACACCGATAAACTCATCTTT.

This clone showed up just a few times. A much bigger clone sits one base away, suggesting this may be a read error. Within the sample, other DNA sequences also encode this same CDR3. The chain joins TRDV2 to TRDJ1, with TRDD3 identical over 10 bases. V gave up 7 bases and J gave up 3 bases; unmatched junction bases: 28. Germline V CDR1 and CDR2: GEAIGNYY, EKD. The CDR3 extends over 21 amino acids. The CDR3 is CACDAVLGDPNLTSHPDKLIF. The CDR3 DNA is TGTGCCTGCGACGCTGTACTGGGGGATCCGAACCTAACATCACATCCCGATAAACTCATCTTT.

In its sample, this clone was seen a few times. The protein TCRdb gives is from a much larger clone and does not agree with this DNA's translation at residue 14, likely a read error; the protein shown here comes from the DNA. V and J are TRDV2 and TRDJ1; 7 bases line up with TRDD3. CDR1 is GEAIGNYY, CDR2 EKD, per germline. The CDR3 has 17 amino acids. This CDR3 is CACDQLRTGVQADRLIF. For the CDR3, the DNA is TGTGCCTGTGACCAACTACGAACTGGGGTTCAAGCCGATAGACTCATCTTT.

Concerning this clone itself: Since a far larger clone is one base different, this is likely a read error. V usage is TRDV2 and J usage is TRDJ1, with TRDD3 identical over 9 bases. CDR1 and CDR2 (germline): GEAIGNYY, EKD. The CDR3 consists of 19 residues. The DNA of the CDR3 is TGTGCCTGTGGCACCATGAGTACTGGGGGACATAAGTACACCGATAAACTCATCTTT. Protein sequence: CACGTMSTGGHKYTDKLIF.

This clone was observed a handful of times. Translating this DNA gives a protein that differs at residue 11 from the TCRdb one, which belongs to a much larger clone; a read error is likely, and the protein shown is this translation. V gene TRDV2 combines with J gene TRDJ1; 7 positions agree with TRDD3. Per germline, CDR1 GEAIGNYY and CDR2 EKD. J gave up 4 bases and V 2 bases, and 12 bases lay outside the gene matches. The CDR3 has 16 amino acids. In nucleotides, the CDR3 is TGTGCCTGTGACATGGTGGGGGACCTCGGGATCGATAAACTCATCTTT. Its protein is CACDMVGDLGIDKLIF.

This clone was counted only a few times. The chain links TRAV38-2/DV8 to TRDJ1, with TRDD3 matching over 11 bases. Germline CDR1 is TSESDYY and CDR2 is QEAYKQQN. The length of the CDR3 is 19 residues. V was pared by 4 bases and J by 4 bases, with 18 bases of the junction left unmatched. The CDR3 coding sequence is TGTGCTTATAGGGTACTTTCCTACTCCTGGGGGATACATGGCGATAAACTCATCTTT. Translated: CAYRVLSYSWGIHGDKLIF.

Concerning this clone: This may be a read error, as it is one base from a much larger clone. The chain employs TRDV2 and TRDJ1; no reliable D call. The V and J ends lost 0 bases and 4 bases respectively, with 11 bases between them. Per the germline V gene, CDR1 is GEAIGNYY and CDR2 is EKD. The CDR3 loop spans 14 amino acids. This CDR3 reads CACDTVGDNDKLIF. In DNA, the CDR3 is TGTGCCTGTGACACCGTTGGAGACAACGATAAACTCATCTTT.

This clone came up a few times. A far larger clone is off by one base, so a read error is likely. This sample includes further DNA sequences coding for the same CDR3. The chain links TRDV2 to TRDJ1; TRDD3 aligns across 13 bases. Germline-derived CDR1 and CDR2 are GEAIGNYY and EKD. The CDR3 is made up of 22 amino acids. The trim removed 0 bases at V and 1 base at J, leaving 19 bases unmatched. The CDR3: CACDTISSTPLLGDTSTDKLIF. CDR3 bases: TGTGCCTGTGACACCATTTCTTCCACCCCCTTACTGGGGGATACGAGCACCGATAAACTCATCTTT.

This clone is deemed large. Other DNA sequences in this specimen translate into the identical CDR3. The CDR3 spells CACDTLLGENTDKLIF. DNA of the CDR3: TGTGCCTGTGACACCCTACTGGGGGAAAACACCGATAAACTCATCTTT. This chain links TRDV2 with TRDJ1; TRDD3 matches 9 bases. The CDR3 loop spans 16 amino acids. Trimming at V came to 0 bases and at J to 0 bases, leaving 4 bases not matched to a gene. Per germline, CDR1 GEAIGNYY and CDR2 EKD.

This clone was found a few times. The TCRdb record carries a much larger clone's protein, which differs from this DNA's translation at residue 5; a read error is the likely cause, and the protein listed here is the DNA translation. The V call is TRDV2, the J call TRDJ1, with 7 bases lining up with TRDD3. V lost 3 bases, J lost 8 bases, and 17 bases stayed unmatched. The CDR3 is 16 amino acids. CDR1 GEAIGNYY and CDR2 EKD come from the germline V gene. The CDR3 region is CACDALAGDSTLKLIF. The CDR3 nucleotides are TGTGCCTGTGACGCCTTGGCTGGGGATAGCACCTTAAAACTCATCTTT.

This clone was counted between two and nine times. TCRdb shows a much larger clone's protein in place of this DNA's translation, and the two differ at residue 10, likely through a read error; the protein shown is translated from the DNA. The rearrangement uses TRDV2 and TRDJ1; 11 nucleotides match TRDD3. This CDR3 spans 18 amino acids. The junction had 10 bases not matched to a gene; V was cut back by 2 bases and J by 0 bases. Germline-derived CDR1 and CDR2 are GEAIGNYY and EKD. The chain's CDR3 is CACDILLGDMTYTDKLIF. CDR3 nucleotides: TGTGCCTGTGACATATTACTGGGGGATATGACGTACACCGATAAACTCATCTTT.

The sample holds a few counts of this clone. A far larger clone is off by one base, so a read error is likely. The rearrangement links TRDV2 to TRDJ1; TRDD3 agrees at 12 bases. The V gene end was trimmed by 5 bases and the J gene end by 7 bases; junction bases not matched to a gene: 7. CDR1 and CDR2 (germline): GEAIGNYY, EKD. This CDR3 contains 14 residues. CDR3 protein: CACGILGDTGKLIF. The CDR3 DNA reads TGTGCCTGTGGCATCCTGGGGGATACGGGTAAACTCATCTTT.

In this sample, this clone turned up a few times. This clone may be a read error of a much larger clone one base away. Other DNA sequences of this sample code for an identical CDR3. The chain employs TRDV2 and TRDJ1; TRDD3 agrees at 12 bases. Germline V gene sequence: CDR1 GEAIGNYY, CDR2 EKD. This CDR3 is 18 amino acids long. Here the CDR3 DNA reads TGCGCCTGTGACACCCTACGTACTGGGGGATACCTTTCCGATAAACTCATCTTT. The encoded protein is CACDTLRTGGYLSDKLIF.

Comments on this clone: This likely reflects a read error, since a far larger clone is one base away. This sequence joins TRDV2 and TRDJ1; 9 bases map to TRDD3. J lost 3 bases, V lost 1 base, and 23 bases had no gene match. The germline gives CDR1 GEAIGNYY, CDR2 EKD. The CDR3 runs 21 residues. The CDR3 DNA sequence: TGTGCCTGTGACACTGTGGGGAGTACTGGGGGACTTCGGGTCGAGGCCGATAAACTCATCTTT. Translating it yields CACDTVGSTGGLRVEADKLIF.

This clone has more than one count but fewer than ten. The V gene is TRDV2, the J gene TRDJ1, with TRDD3 matching 11 bases. The CDR3 consists of 18 residues. Germline V lookup: CDR1 GEAIGNYY, CDR2 EKD. Trimming took 0 bases from V and 2 from J; bases not matched to a gene: 10. CDR3 sequence: CACDTVSLGDTRTDKLIF. CDR3 nucleotides: TGTGCCTGTGACACCGTGTCGCTGGGGGATACTCGGACCGATAAACTCATCTTT.